This T cell receptor (beta chain) is from a study of lymphopenia after photon versus proton radiotherapy. CDR1 and CDR2 (germline): LNHDA, SQIVND (reference sequence). The length of the CDR3 is 16 residues. V shed 6 bases and J shed 7 bases, with 22 bases lying between them. Assay used: immunoSEQ multiplex PCR; TCRdb lists only in-frame clones, some missing. Counted here are some 30,000 clones, roughly 90% occurring once; the ten biggest clones make up about 6.6%. This TCR came from a woman aged 45-60 years with pancreatic cancer. The source material was peripheral blood, sampled from a patient treated with photon-based radiotherapy. The chain uses TRBV19 and TRBJ1-5; D may be TRBD1 (5 bases). CDR3 amino acids: CASRIGGPGLKQPQHF. The CDR3 coding sequence is TGTGCCAGTAGAATTGGAGGGCCAGGGTTAAAGCAGCCCCAGCATTTT.